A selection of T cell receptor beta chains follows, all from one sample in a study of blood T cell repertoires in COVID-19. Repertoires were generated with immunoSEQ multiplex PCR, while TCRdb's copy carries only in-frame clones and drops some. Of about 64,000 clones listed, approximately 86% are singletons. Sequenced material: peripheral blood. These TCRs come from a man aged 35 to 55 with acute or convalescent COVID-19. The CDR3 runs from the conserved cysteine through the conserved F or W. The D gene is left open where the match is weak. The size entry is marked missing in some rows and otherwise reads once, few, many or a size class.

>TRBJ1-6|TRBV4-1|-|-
TGCGCCAGCAGCCCCCCCCCTGGGGGGAGAGACTCACCCCTCCACTTT
CASSPPPGGRDSPLHF
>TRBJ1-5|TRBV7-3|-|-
TGTGCCAGCAGCGTCCCGTACAATCAGCCCCAGCATTTT
CASSVPYNQPQHF
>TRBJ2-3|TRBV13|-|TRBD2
TGTGCCAGCAGCTTAGTAGCGGGGGGCACAGATACGCAGTATTTT
CASSLVAGGTDTQYF
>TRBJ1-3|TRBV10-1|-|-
TGCGCCAGCAGTGAGTTCCTTGGAAACACCATATATTTT
CASSEFLGNTIYF
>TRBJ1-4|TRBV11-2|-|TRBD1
TGTGCCAGCAGCGCCCAAAGGGACAGGGGCGTTGAAAAACTGTTTTTT
CASSAQRDRGVEKLFF
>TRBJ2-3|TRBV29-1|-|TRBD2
TGCAGCGTCCGGAAGGGGCGGGGGGACGCAGATACGCAGTATTTT
CSVRKGRGDADTQYF
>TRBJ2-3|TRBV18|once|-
TGTGCCAGCTCACCCCCGAGCACAGATACGCAGTATTTT
CASSPPSTDTQYF
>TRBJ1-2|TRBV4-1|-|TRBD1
TGCGCCAGCAGCCAAGTAGAGACAGGGGCAGGCTATGGCTACACCTTC
CASSQVETGAGYGYTF
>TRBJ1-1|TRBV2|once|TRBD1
TGTGCCAGCAGTCGACAGGGGAGGGACACTGAAGCTTTCTTT
CASSRQGRDTEAFF
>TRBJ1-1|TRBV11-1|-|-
TGTGCCAGCAGCTTTTCAAACACTGAAGCTTTCTTT
CASSFSNTEAFF
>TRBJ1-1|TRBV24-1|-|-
TGTGCCACCAGTGATGCAAATGGGGCAGCTTTCTTT
CATSDANGAAFF
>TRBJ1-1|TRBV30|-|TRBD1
TGTGCCTGTCTTCCGGGACAGGGGCACACTGAAGCTTTCTTT
CACLPGQGHTEAFF
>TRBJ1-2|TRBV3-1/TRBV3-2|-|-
TGTGCCAGCAGCCAAGGAGGGAACAGAGGCAACTATGGCTACACCTTC
CASSQGGNRGNYGYTF
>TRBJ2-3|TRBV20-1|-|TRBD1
TGCAGTGCTAGTGGGGGACAGGGGGCAGATACGCAGTATTTT
CSASGGQGADTQYF
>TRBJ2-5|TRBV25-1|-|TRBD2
TGTGCCACGGGTAGCGGGGAAGAGACCCAGTACTTC
CATGSGEETQYF
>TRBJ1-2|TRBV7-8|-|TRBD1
TGTGCCAGCAGCTTAGACCCCGGGACAGGGTATCCCTATGGCTACACCTTC
CASSLDPGTGYPYGYTF
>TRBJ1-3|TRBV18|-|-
TGTGCCAGCTCACCATCGAGAAACTCTGGAAACACCATATATTTT
CASSPSRNSGNTIYF
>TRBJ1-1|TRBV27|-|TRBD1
TGTGCCAGCAGGAGGACAGGGATAGGTGGGAACACTGAAGCTTTCTTT
CASRRTGIGGNTEAFF
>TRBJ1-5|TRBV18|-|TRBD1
TGTGCCAGCTCAGACAGGGATCAGCCCCAGCATTTT
CASSDRDQPQHF
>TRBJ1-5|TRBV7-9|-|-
TGTGCCAGCAGCTCGTCGGGCGGGTATAGCAATCAGCCCCAGCATTTT
CASSSSGGYSNQPQHF
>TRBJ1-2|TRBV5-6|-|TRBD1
TGTGCCAGCAGCTTACAGGGGCCCCTATATGGCTACACCTTC
CASSLQGPLYGYTF
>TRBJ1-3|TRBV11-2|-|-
TGTGCCAGCAGCTTGACAGGTGGAAACACCATATATTTT
CASSLTGGNTIYF
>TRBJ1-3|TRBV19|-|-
TGTGCCAGTAGTATAGAGATGGCCAGCGCAAACACCATATATTTT
CASSIEMASANTIYF
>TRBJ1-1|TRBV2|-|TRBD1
TGTGCCAGCAAAGTGTTGGGGACAGGGCCTCGTCCGAACACTGAAGCTTTCTTT
CASKVLGTGPRPNTEAFF
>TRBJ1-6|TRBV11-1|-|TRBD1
TGTGCCAGCGGACTTACCGGGACAGGAAATTCACCCCTCCACTTT
CASGLTGTGNSPLHF
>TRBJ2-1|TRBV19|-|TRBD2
TGTGCCAGTACCCCGGGGGGGACTAGCGTTAATGAGCAGTTCTTC
CASTPGGTSVNEQFF
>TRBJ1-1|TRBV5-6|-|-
TGTGCCAGCAGCCAGTGGCGGATGAACACTGAAGCTTTCTTT
CASSQWRMNTEAFF
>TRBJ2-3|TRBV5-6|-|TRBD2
TGTGCCAGCAGCTTGGGGCTAGCGGGGGCGATCGGAGATACGCAGTATTTT
CASSLGLAGAIGDTQYF
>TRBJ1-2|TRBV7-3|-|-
TGTGCCAGCAGCCCAGGGCCGAGGCTCGGCTACACCTTC
CASSPGPRLGYTF
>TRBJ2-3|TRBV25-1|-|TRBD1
TGTGCCAGCAGTGGACGGACAGGGCCCGGCACAGATACGCAGTATTTT
CASSGRTGPGTDTQYF
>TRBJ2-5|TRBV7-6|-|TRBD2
TGTGCCAGCAGCTTCGGGGGGGCTACGACCCAGTACTTC
CASSFGGATTQYF
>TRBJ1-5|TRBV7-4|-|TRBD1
TGTGCCAGCAGCTTTGGGGAGTGGGACAGGACCCACTCCTATAGCAATCAGCCCCAGCATTTT
CASSFGEWDRTHSYSNQPQHF